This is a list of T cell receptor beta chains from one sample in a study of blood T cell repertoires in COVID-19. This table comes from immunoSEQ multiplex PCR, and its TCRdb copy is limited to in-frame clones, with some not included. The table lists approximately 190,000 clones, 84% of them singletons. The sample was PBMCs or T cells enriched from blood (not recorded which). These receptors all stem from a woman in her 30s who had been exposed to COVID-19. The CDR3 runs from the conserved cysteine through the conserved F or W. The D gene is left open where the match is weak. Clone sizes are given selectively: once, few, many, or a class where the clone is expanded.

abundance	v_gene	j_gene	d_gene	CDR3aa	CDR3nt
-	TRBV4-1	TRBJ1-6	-	CASSQEATGYSPLHF	TGCGCCAGCAGCCAAGAGGCAACAGGGTATTCACCCCTCCACTTT
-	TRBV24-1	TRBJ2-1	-	CATVGNTGNNEQFF	TGTGCCACCGTAGGAAACACAGGTAATAATGAGCAGTTCTTC
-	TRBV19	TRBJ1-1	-	CASSPFGGVEAFF	TGTGCCAGTAGTCCGTTCGGGGGGGTTGAAGCTTTCTTT
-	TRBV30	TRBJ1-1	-	CAWSVGAVDEAFF	TGTGCCTGGAGTGTGGGGGCAGTTGATGAAGCTTTCTTT
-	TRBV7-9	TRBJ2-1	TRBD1	CASSLEGTGTDEQFF	TGTGCCAGCAGCTTAGAAGGGACAGGGACCGATGAGCAGTTCTTC
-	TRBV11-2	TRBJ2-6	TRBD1	CASSLTGVAQYGANVLTF	TGTGCCAGCAGCCTAACAGGGGTGGCACAGTATGGGGCCAACGTCCTGACTTTC
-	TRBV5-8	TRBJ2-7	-	CASSRGPSEQYF	TGTGCCAGCAGTCGAGGTCCCTCTGAGCAGTACTTC
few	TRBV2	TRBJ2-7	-	CASSPGPGTYEQYF	TGTGCCAGCAGTCCCGGTCCCGGGACCTACGAGCAGTACTTC
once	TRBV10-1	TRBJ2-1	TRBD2	CASSERPGLAGGGTYNEQFF	TGCGCCAGCAGTGAAAGGCCGGGACTAGCGGGGGGCGGGACCTACAATGAGCAGTTCTTC
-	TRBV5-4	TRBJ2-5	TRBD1	CASSPEGAETQYF	TGTGCCAGCAGCCCCGAGGGGGCGGAGACCCAGTACTTC
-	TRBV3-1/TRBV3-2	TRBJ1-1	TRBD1	CASSPRGSGGTEAFF	TGTGCCAGCAGTCCGAGAGGCTCAGGGGGCACTGAAGCTTTCTTT
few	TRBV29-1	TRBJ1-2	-	CSVEGSRPNYGYTF	TGCAGCGTTGAAGGCTCCAGGCCCAACTATGGCTACACCTTC
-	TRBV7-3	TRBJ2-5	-	CASSPRGQETQYF	TGTGCCAGCAGCCCCCGGGGCCAAGAGACCCAGTACTTC
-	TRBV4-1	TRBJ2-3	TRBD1	CASSQESTGGDTQYF	TGCGCCAGCAGCCAAGAATCTACAGGGGGGGATACGCAGTATTTT
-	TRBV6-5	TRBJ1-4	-	CAGFGTSNEKLFF	TGTGCCGGGTTCGGGACTTCTAATGAAAAACTGTTTTTT
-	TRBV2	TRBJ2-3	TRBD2	CATGLAGATDTQYF	TGTGCCACCGGACTAGCGGGGGCCACAGATACGCAGTATTTT
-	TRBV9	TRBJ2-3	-	CASSVAGHSTDTQYF	TGTGCCAGCAGCGTAGCGGGACATAGCACAGATACGCAGTATTTT
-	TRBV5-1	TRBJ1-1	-	CASSLRRGAGQFMNTEAFF	TGCGCCAGCAGCTTGAGGCGAGGGGCCGGACAGTTCATGAACACTGAAGCTTTCTTT
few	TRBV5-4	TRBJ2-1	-	CASSFDIGSYNEQFF	TGTGCCAGCAGCTTTGACATAGGCTCCTACAATGAGCAGTTCTTC
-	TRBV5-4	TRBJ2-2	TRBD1	CASSFGQGPTGELFF	TGTGCCAGCAGCTTCGGACAGGGGCCCACCGGGGAGCTGTTTTTT
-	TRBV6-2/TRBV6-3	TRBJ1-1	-	CASSYRTGTEAFF	TGTGCCAGCAGTTACCGGACGGGAACTGAAGCTTTCTTT
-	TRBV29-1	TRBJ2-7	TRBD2	CSVEGWRGIAYEQYF	TGCAGCGTTGAGGGTTGGCGGGGGATCGCCTACGAGCAGTACTTC
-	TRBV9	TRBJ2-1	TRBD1	CASSVRTGRYNEQFF	TGTGCCAGCAGCGTCCGGACAGGGCGATACAATGAGCAGTTCTTC
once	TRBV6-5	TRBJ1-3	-	CASIPGGSGNTIYF	TGTGCCAGCATTCCGGGGGGCTCTGGAAACACCATATATTTT
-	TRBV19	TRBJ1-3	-	CASRFGGSGNTIYF	TGTGCCAGTAGGTTCGGGGGATCCGGAAACACCATATATTTT
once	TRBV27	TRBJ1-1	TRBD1	CASSDRVYTEAFF	TGTGCCAGCAGCGACAGGGTTTACACTGAAGCTTTCTTT
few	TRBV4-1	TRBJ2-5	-	CASSHSRTGLETQYF	TGCGCCAGCAGCCATTCCCGGACTGGCTTGGAGACCCAGTACTTC
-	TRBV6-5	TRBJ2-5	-	CASSLAQYQETQYF	TGTGCCAGCAGCCTTGCACAGTACCAAGAGACCCAGTACTTC
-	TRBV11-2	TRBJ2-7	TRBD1	CASSSWTGSTYEQYF	TGTGCCAGCAGCTCCTGGACAGGTTCTACCTACGAGCAGTACTTC
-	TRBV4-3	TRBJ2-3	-	CASSHQQADTQYF	TGCGCCAGCAGCCACCAGCAGGCAGATACGCAGTATTTT
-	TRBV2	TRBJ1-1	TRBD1	CASSTGTGMAEAFF	TGTGCCAGCAGTACCGGGACAGGGATGGCTGAAGCTTTCTTT
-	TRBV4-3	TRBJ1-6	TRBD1	CASSPSTGGGSPLHF	TGCGCCAGCAGCCCCTCGACAGGGGGGGGTTCACCCCTCCACTTT